Below are 6 T cell receptor beta chains sequenced from a single sample in a study of blood T cell repertoires in COVID-19. Produced via immunoSEQ multiplex PCR; TCRdb's table is partial and in-frame only. The sample contains around 300,000 clones, roughly 90% of which appear only once. The sequenced sample was peripheral blood. The receptor set was obtained from a woman in her 30s with COVID-19, enrolled during active disease.

This chain connects TRBV7-9 to TRBJ1-1, with TRBD1 as a possible D gene (5 bases). The CDR3 is 13 amino acids. V was trimmed by 8 bases and J by 0 bases, leaving 10 bases between them. The germline gives CDR1 SEHNR, CDR2 FQNEAQ (reference sequence). The CDR3 sequence is CASAWGMNTEAFF. The DNA for the CDR3 is TGTGCCAGCGCGTGGGGCATGAACACTGAAGCTTTCTTT.

This chain links TRBV25-1 with TRBJ1-4; 9 bases line up with TRBD1. Germline trimming cut 1 base from V and 7 bases from J; bases unmatched to any gene: 10. The length of the CDR3 is 17 residues. The germline V gene encodes CDR1 MGHDK and CDR2 SYGVNS. The CDR3 sequence: CASSELGTGRGFEKLFF. DNA of the CDR3: TGTGCCAGCAGTGAATTGGGGACAGGGAGGGGTTTTGAAAAACTGTTTTTT.

This clone was recorded once. The J gene is TRBJ1-5, the V gene TRBV19; 8 bases line up with TRBD1. V was clipped by 5 bases and J by 0 bases; unmatched bases: 6. Germline V CDR1 and CDR2: LNHDA, SQIVND (reference sequence). The CDR3 runs to 16 residues. This CDR3 is CASSLRTGYSNQPQHF. In nucleotides, the CDR3 is TGTGCCAGTAGTCTGAGGACAGGGTATAGCAATCAGCCCCAGCATTTT. Full variable domain (rest looked up from reference TRBV19 and TRBJ1-5): DGGITQSPKYLFRKEGQNVTLSCEQNLNHDAMYWYRQDPGQGLRLIYYSQIVNDFQKGDIAEGYSVSREKKESFPLTVTSAQKNPTAFYLCASSLRTGYSNQPQHFGDGTRLSIL.

At least ten counts were recorded for this clone. The chain uses TRBV27 and TRBJ1-5; 8 nucleotides line up with TRBD1. This CDR3 spans 14 amino acids. CDR1 is MNHEY, CDR2 SMNVEV, per germline (reference sequence). V shed 3 bases and J 5 bases; nucleotides not matched to a gene: 3. CDR3 amino acids: CASSFSGGDQPQHF. CDR3 in DNA: TGTGCCAGCAGTTTTTCAGGGGGCGATCAGCCCCAGCATTTT.

The chain links TRBV9 to TRBJ1-2, with TRBD1 identical over 8 bases. Trimming cost V 4 bases and J 3 bases; bases outside gene matches: 17. The CDR3 is 18 amino acids. Germline CDR1 and CDR2: SGDLS and YYNGEE. The CDR3 region is CASSPGTGTVGTHYGYTF. CDR3 nucleotide sequence: TGTGCCAGCAGCCCCGGGACAGGTACCGTTGGGACCCACTATGGCTACACCTTC.

The chain couples TRBV15 to TRBJ1-1, with 7 bases identical to TRBD1. After removal of 4 bases from V and 1 base from J, the junction contained 6 bases not matched to a gene. The CDR3 extends over 15 amino acids. Germline-derived CDR1 and CDR2 are LNHNV and YYDKDF (reference sequence). The CDR3 protein is CATSKGAGRNTEAFF. As DNA, the CDR3 is TGTGCCACCAGCAAGGGGGCGGGGAGGAACACTGAAGCTTTCTTT.